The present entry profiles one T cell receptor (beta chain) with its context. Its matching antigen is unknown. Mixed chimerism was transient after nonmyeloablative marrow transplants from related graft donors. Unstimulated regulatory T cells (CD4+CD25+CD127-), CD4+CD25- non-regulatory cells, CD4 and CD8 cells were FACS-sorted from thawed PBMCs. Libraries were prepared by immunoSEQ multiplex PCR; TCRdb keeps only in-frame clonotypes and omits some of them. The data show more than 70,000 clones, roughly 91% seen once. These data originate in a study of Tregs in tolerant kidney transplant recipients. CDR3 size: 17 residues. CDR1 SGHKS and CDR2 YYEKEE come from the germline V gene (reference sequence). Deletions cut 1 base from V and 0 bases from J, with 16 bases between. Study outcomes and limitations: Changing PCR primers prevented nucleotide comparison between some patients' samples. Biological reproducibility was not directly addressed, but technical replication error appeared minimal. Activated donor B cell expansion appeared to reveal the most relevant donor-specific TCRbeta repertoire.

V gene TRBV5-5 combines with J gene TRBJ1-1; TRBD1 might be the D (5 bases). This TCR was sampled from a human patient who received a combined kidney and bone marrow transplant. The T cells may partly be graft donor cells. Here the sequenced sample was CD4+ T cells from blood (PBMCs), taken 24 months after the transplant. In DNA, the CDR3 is TGTGCCAGCAGCTTGCTTCCGACAGAAGCTTTGAACACTGAAGCTTTCTTT. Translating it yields CASSLLPTEALNTEAFF.